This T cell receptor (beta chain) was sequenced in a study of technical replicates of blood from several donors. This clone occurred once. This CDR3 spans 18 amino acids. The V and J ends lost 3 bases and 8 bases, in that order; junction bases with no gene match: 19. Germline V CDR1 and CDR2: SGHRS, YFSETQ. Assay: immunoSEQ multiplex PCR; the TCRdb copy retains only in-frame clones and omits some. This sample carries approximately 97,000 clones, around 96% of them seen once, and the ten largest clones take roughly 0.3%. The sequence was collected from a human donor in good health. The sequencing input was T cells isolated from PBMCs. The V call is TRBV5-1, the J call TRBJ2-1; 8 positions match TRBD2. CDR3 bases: TGCGCCAGCAGCTCAGGAATTGAGCTAGCGGGCAGAGGGGATGAGCAGTTCTTC. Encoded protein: CASSSGIELAGRGDEQFF.